This T cell receptor (beta chain) was recorded in a study of blood T cell repertoires in COVID-19. Study overall: PBMCs, B-cell-depleted T cells, or T cells provided the cDNA or gDNA that made up the material.

Deletions cut 7 bases from V and 4 bases from J, with 12 bases between. CDR3 size: 13 residues. Germline V gives CDR1 SGHAT, CDR2 FQNNGV. TCRdb's copy holds only in-frame clones and misses some; the assay was immunoSEQ multiplex PCR. The sample lists roughly 140,000 clones, 80% to 85% seen once, with 4.5% to 6% in the top ten. Input material: PBMCs or T cells enriched from blood (not recorded which). The sequence was obtained from a woman in her 50s who had been exposed to COVID-19. The chain couples TRBV11-2 to TRBJ2-3; perhaps TRBD1 as D (6 bases). The CDR3 region is CASTPGGPDTQYF. The CDR3 DNA reads TGTGCCAGCACACCTGGGGGCCCAGATACGCAGTATTTT.